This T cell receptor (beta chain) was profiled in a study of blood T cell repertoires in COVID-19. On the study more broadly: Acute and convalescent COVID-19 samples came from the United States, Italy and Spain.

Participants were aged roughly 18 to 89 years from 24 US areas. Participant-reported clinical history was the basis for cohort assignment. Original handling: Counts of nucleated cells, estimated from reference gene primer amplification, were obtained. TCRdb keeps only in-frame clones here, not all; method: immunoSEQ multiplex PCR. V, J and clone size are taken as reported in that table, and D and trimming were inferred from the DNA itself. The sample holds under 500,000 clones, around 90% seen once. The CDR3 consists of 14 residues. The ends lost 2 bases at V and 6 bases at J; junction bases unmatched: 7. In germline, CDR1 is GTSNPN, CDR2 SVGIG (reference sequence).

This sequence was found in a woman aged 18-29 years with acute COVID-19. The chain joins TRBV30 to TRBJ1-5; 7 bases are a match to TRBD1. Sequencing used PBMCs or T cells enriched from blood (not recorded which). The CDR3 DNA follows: TGTGCCTGGAGTAGAGGGGGCGCGAGTCAGCCCCAGCATTTT. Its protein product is CAWSRGGASQPQHF.